The 16 T cell receptor beta chains below all came from one sample that was sequenced in a study of IL-17A CD8 T cells in psoriatic arthritis synovium. The method was immunoSEQ multiplex PCR; TCRdb's version includes in-frame clones alone and lacks a portion of them. The sample has more than 1,500 clones; roughly three quarters are singletons. Magnetically isolated CD3+ T cells were stimulated approximately 1.4 hours with PMA and ionomycin. The synovial fluid came from psoriatic arthritis joints with active inflammation. The sequenced sample was IL-17A+ (IFN-gamma+/-) memory CD8+ T cells from synovial fluid. Described subset: IL-17A+IFNgamma+/- memory CD8+ (Tc17) cells. Receptors originate from a human donor with psoriatic arthritis.

This clone was observed a handful of times. The gene calls are TRBV5-6 and TRBJ2-3, with 7 bases that match TRBD2. The CDR3 sequence is 14 residues long. V dropped 3 bases and J dropped 10; count of bases not matched to a gene: 11. Germline assignment: CDR1 SGHDT and CDR2 YYEEEE. CDR3 protein: CASSSSLARGAQYF. The CDR3 DNA is TGTGCCAGCAGCTCCTCACTAGCGAGAGGGGCGCAGTATTTT.

Worth noting for this clone: Different DNA sequences within this sample yield the same CDR3. The chain joins TRBV29-1 to TRBJ2-1, with D tentatively TRBD2 (6 bases). Germline CDR1 SQVTM, CDR2 ANQGSEA. V dropped 2 bases and J dropped 2 bases, with 13 bases sitting between them. The CDR3 extends over 15 amino acids. Here the CDR3 DNA reads TGCAGCGTTGAAATTTACGGGAGCGCCTACAATGAGCAGTTCTTC. It encodes CSVEIYGSAYNEQFF.

The chain links TRBV4-3 to TRBJ1-2; D is unresolved. The CDR3 sequence is 12 residues long. From germline, CDR1 is LGHNA and CDR2 YSLEER. Trimming cost V 4 bases and J 9 bases, with 12 bases left between them. In DNA, the CDR3 is TGCGCCAGCAGCCTATCGGCCGGGAGCTACACCTTC. It specifies CASSLSAGSYTF.

This clone was detected once. CDR3 loop: CASSPMMGASTDTQYF. The CDR3 DNA reads as TGTGCCAGCAGCCCGATGATGGGCGCTAGCACAGATACGCAGTATTTT. The V and J genes are TRBV5-4 and TRBJ2-3; D call uncertain. The length of the CDR3 is 16 residues. V dropped 4 bases and J dropped 0 bases, with 15 bases sitting between them. Germline CDR1 is SGHNT and CDR2 is YYREEE (reference sequence).

The chain links TRBV15 to TRBJ1-5; TRBD1 matches 9 bases. The CDR3 is 19 amino acids. V lost 0 bases to trimming and J lost 0 bases; unmatched junction nucleotides: 9. In germline, CDR1 is LNHNV, CDR2 YYDKDF (reference sequence). The chain's CDR3 is CATSRETGQGDYSNQPQHF. CDR3 sequence (DNA): TGTGCCACCAGCAGAGAGACGGGACAGGGAGACTATAGCAATCAGCCCCAGCATTTT.

V is TRBV5-8 and J is TRBJ2-5; maybe TRBD1 (6 bases). The CDR3 spans 14 residues. V shed 0 bases and J shed 6 bases, with 12 bases lying between them. Germline V CDR1 and CDR2: SGHTS, YDEGEE. The CDR3 DNA is TGTGCCAGCAGCTTGGCCCTAGACAGGCAGACCCAGTACTTC. Protein sequence: CASSLALDRQTQYF.

The CDR3 is CASSSDYPTNEKLFF. Here the CDR3 DNA reads TGTGCCAGCAGTTCGGACTATCCAACTAATGAAAAACTGTTTTTT. The V and J genes are TRBV6-9 and TRBJ1-4; D is undetermined. Germline loops: CDR1 MNHGY, CDR2 SVAAGI. This CDR3 region has 15 residues. Deletions cut 4 bases from V and 0 bases from J, with 9 bases between.

CDR3 residues: CASTMGGAIYNEQFF. In nucleotides, the CDR3 is TGTGCCAGCACCATGGGGGGGGCGATTTACAATGAGCAGTTCTTC. The J gene is TRBJ2-1, the V gene TRBV9, with D tentatively TRBD2 (7 bases). The CDR3 is 15 amino acids. Germline CDR1 reads SGDLS; CDR2 reads YYNGEE. The V end lost 6 bases, the J end lost 4 bases, and 17 bases lay between the germline ends.

This sequence joins TRBV4-1 and TRBJ2-1; 7 bases match TRBD2. Germline lookup yields CDR1 MGHRA and CDR2 YSYEKL. V shed 0 bases and J 4 bases; nucleotides not matched to a gene: 3. The CDR3 has 15 residues. The CDR3 region is CASSQDQLAYNEQFF. The CDR3 nucleotides read TGCGCCAGCAGCCAAGATCAACTAGCGTACAATGAGCAGTTCTTC.

There are a few counts of this clone. The chain uses TRBV2 and TRBJ2-1; 10 bases align to TRBD2. The CDR3 extends over 15 amino acids. Germline CDR1 is SNHLY and CDR2 is FYNNEI. The V gene end was trimmed by 1 base and the J gene end by 8 bases; junction bases not matched to a gene: 5. The CDR3 sequence is CASSEGTSGRYEQFF. Here the CDR3 DNA reads TGTGCCAGCAGTGAAGGGACTAGCGGTCGGTATGAGCAGTTCTTC.

The chain links TRBV5-1 to TRBJ2-4; D gene ambiguous. Germline CDR1 SGHRS, CDR2 YFSETQ. The CDR3 consists of 18 residues. Between the trimmed V and J ends, which lost 4 bases and 0 bases, there was a span of 20 bases. CDR3 region: CASSPDLGIPLAKNIQYF. For the CDR3, the DNA is TGCGCCAGCAGCCCGGACCTTGGGATTCCATTAGCCAAAAACATTCAGTACTTC. Together with reference TRBV5-1 and TRBJ2-4, the CDR3 gives the full variable domain: KAGVTQTPRYLIKTRGQQVTLSCSPISGHRSVSWYQQTPGQGLQFLFEYFSETQRNKGNFPGRFSGRQFSNSRSEMNVSTLELGDSALYLCASSPDLGIPLAKNIQYFGAGTRLSVL.

Concerning this clone: Its ends do not fully match the called genes, so a read error is possible. The J gene is TRBJ1-1, the V gene TRBV6-5; 8 bases are shared with TRBD1. The CDR3 totals 14 residues. The V gene's germline CDR1 is MNHEY and CDR2 SVGAGI. CDR3 in DNA: TGTGCCAGCAGTAACTCAGGGGGCTCGTCGTCGGCTTTCTTT. Translated, it gives CASSNSGGSSSAFF.

This chain joins TRBV14 and TRBJ2-7; the D gene could be TRBD1 or TRBD2 (5 bases each). The CDR3 is 19 residues long. CDR1 and CDR2 from the germline V gene are SGHDN and FVKESK. Trimming took off 1 base at V and 0 bases at J, with 22 bases between the two ends. The CDR3 protein is CASSQVGSNGRGVSYEQYF. CDR3 nucleotides: TGTGCCAGCAGCCAAGTCGGGTCAAACGGTAGGGGAGTCTCCTACGAGCAGTACTTC.

This clone showed up just a few times. This chain connects TRBV7-9 to TRBJ2-6; 10 bases line up with TRBD1. J was trimmed by 2 bases and V by 2 bases; bases with no gene match: 9. This CDR3 comprises 19 residues. Per germline, CDR1 SEHNR and CDR2 FQNEAQ (reference sequence). CDR3 bases: TGTGCCAGCAGCTTACCCTGGGACAGGGGAAGTACTGGGGCCAACGTCCTGACTTTC. It yields the protein CASSLPWDRGSTGANVLTF. The variable domain in full, with the rest retrieved from reference TRBV7-9 and TRBJ2-6, is DTGVSQNPRHKITKRGQNVTFRCDPISEHNRLYWYRQTLGQGPEFLTYFQNEAQLEKSRLLSDRFSAERPKGSFSTLEIQRTEQGDSAMYLCASSLPWDRGSTGANVLTFGAGSRLTVL.

CDR3 amino acids: CAISSDPGLNNEQFF. The CDR3 nucleotides are TGTGCCATCAGTTCGGATCCGGGACTTAACAATGAGCAGTTCTTC. The rearrangement joins TRBV10-3 to TRBJ2-1; maybe TRBD2 (6 bases). Germline CDR1 is ENHRY and CDR2 is SYGVKD. The V and J ends lost 5 bases and 5 bases respectively, with 16 bases between them. The CDR3 spans 15 residues.

V usage is TRBV7-9 and J usage is TRBJ2-1; D might be TRBD1 (6 bases). Germline-derived CDR1 and CDR2 are SEHNR and FQNEAQ (reference sequence). V lost 1 base and J 7 bases, leaving 17 bases between the germline ends. This CDR3 has 16 amino acids. The CDR3 coding sequence is TGTGCCAGCAGCTTAGTTCAGGGGCTCAATGGGAATGAGCAGTTCTTC. Protein product: CASSLVQGLNGNEQFF.